This T cell receptor (beta chain) was documented in a study of blood T cell repertoires in COVID-19. Background on the study: Symptom resolution, clearance, or two negative PCRs marked donors in Cohort 3 as recovered. Specimens from acute and convalescent COVID-19 originated in the United States, Italy and Spain.

All enrollees were about 18 to 95 years old and from about 25 US areas. Participants' reported clinical history set cohort assignment. Libraries were prepared by immunoSEQ multiplex PCR; TCRdb keeps only in-frame clonotypes and omits some of them. The table lists 150,000 to 200,000 clones, roughly nine tenths of them singletons. This clone was seen more than once but under ten times. V was pared by 5 bases and J by 3 bases, with 7 bases of the junction left unmatched. The length of the CDR3 is 16 residues. Germline V gives CDR1 SGHNT, CDR2 YENEEA. Sequenced input: PBMCs or T cells enriched from blood (not recorded which). The receptor comes from a woman in her thirties or forties in a cohort exposed to, infected with or recovered from COVID-19 (not recorded which). V usage is TRBV11-3 and J usage is TRBJ2-5, with TRBD2 matching over 12 bases. The CDR3 coding sequence is TGTGCCAGCAGCCCAAGACTAGCGGGAGCGGAAGAGACCCAGTACTTC. This codes for CASSPRLAGAEETQYF.